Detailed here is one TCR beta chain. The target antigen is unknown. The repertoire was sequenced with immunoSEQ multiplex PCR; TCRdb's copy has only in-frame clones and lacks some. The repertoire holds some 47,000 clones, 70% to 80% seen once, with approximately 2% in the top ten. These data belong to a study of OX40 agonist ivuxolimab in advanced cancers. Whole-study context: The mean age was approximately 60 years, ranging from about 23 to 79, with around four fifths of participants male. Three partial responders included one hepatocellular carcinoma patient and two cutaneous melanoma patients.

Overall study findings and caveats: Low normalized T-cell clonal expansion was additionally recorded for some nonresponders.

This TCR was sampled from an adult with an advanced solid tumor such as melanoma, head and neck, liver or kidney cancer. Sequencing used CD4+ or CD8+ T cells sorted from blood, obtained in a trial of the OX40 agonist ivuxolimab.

The CDR3 here is CAWSGARSGYGYTF. The CDR3 coding sequence is TGTGCCTGGAGTGGTGCCAGAAGCGGCTATGGCTACACCTTC. This chain links TRBV30 with TRBJ1-2; D ambiguous. CDR1 is GTSNPN, CDR2 SVGIG, per germline (reference sequence). This CDR3 contains 14 residues. V dropped 1 base and J dropped 4 bases, with 13 bases sitting between them.